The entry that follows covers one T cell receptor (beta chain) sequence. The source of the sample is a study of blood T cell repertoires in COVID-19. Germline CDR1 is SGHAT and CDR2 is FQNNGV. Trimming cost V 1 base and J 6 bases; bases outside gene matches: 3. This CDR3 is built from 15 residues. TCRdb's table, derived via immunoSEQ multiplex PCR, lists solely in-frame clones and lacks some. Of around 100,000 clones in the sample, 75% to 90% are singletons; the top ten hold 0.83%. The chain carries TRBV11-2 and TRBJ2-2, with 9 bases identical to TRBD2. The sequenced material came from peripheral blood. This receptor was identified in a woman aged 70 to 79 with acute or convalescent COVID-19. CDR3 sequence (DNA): TGTGCCAGCAGCTTAGGCGGGGGGGACGCCGGGGAGCTGTTTTTT. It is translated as CASSLGGGDAGELFF.